The 26 T cell receptor beta chains below were found in one sample sequenced in a study of PD-1 blockade in classical Hodgkin lymphoma. Specified time point: cycle 4 day 1 (C4D1), after 6 weeks of nivolumab. All trial patients relapsed after autologous stem cell transplantation. The method was immunoSEQ multiplex PCR; TCRdb's version includes in-frame clones alone and lacks a portion of them. The sample includes about 44,000 clones, 55% to 80% of them seen just once. This sample comprised peripheral blood mononuclear cells (PBMCs), obtained before the fourth cycle of nivolumab. These TCRs come from a human donor with classical Hodgkin lymphoma.

The chain has TRBV28 and TRBJ2-4; a weak D match, TRBD1 (5 bases). Deletions cut 3 bases from V and 5 bases from J, with 11 bases between. This CDR3 spans 14 amino acids. In germline, CDR1 is MDHEN, CDR2 SYDVKM. The CDR3 sequence is CASSFTGTQNIQYF. Written as DNA, the CDR3 is TGTGCCAGCAGTTTTACAGGCACCCAAAACATTCAGTACTTC.

The chain has TRBV7-6 and TRBJ2-7; tentatively, D is TRBD2 (5 bases). Trimming shortened V by 2 bases and J by 2 bases, and 13 bases separated the two germline ends. The CDR3 is 15 amino acids. CDR1 and CDR2 (germline): SGHVS, FNYEAQ. CDR3 sequence: CASSLFAGNPYEQYF. CDR3 sequence (DNA): TGTGCCAGCAGCTTATTCGCCGGGAACCCCTACGAGCAGTACTTC.

This rearrangement joins TRBV5-4 to TRBJ1-3; unclear D gene. This CDR3 is built from 13 residues. Per germline, CDR1 SGHNT and CDR2 YYREEE (reference sequence). Trimming stripped 9 bases from V and 4 bases from J, with 14 bases between. CDR3 DNA sequence: TGTGCCACCTTTGAGGGAAACGGAAACACCATATATTTT. Amino acids: CATFEGNGNTIYF.

The V and J genes are TRBV30 and TRBJ2-5, with D maybe TRBD2 (6 bases). The germline gives CDR1 GTSNPN, CDR2 SVGIG (reference sequence). The CDR3 length is 13 residues. V gave up 2 bases and J gave up 5 bases, with 12 bases separating them. The CDR3 spells CAWSPRLGETQYF. The CDR3 region has the DNA TGTGCCTGGAGTCCCCGACTAGGGGAGACCCAGTACTTC.

The chain uses TRBV5-4 and TRBJ1-4, with TRBD1 matching 7 bases. The CDR3 length is 18 residues. Looked up from germline, CDR1 is SGHNT and CDR2 is YYREEE (reference sequence). V lost 4 bases, J lost 8 bases, and 20 bases stayed unmatched. The DNA for the CDR3 is TGTGCCAGCAGCCGAGGTCTAACCGGGACAGAACCCGAAGAAAAACTGTTTTTT. Amino acids: CASSRGLTGTEPEEKLFF. The variable domain in full, completed from reference TRBV5-4 and TRBJ1-4, reads ETGVTQSPTHLIKTRGQQVTLRCSSQSGHNTVSWYQQALGQGPQFIFQYYREEENGRGNFPPRFSGLQFPNYSSELNVNALELDDSALYLCASSRGLTGTEPEEKLFFGSGTQLSVL.

The chain carries TRBV7-9 and TRBJ2-3; D possibly corresponds to TRBD2 (5 bases). Germline CDR1 and CDR2: SEHNR and FQNEAQ (reference sequence). The CDR3 spans 14 residues. Trimming cost V 5 bases and J 5 bases, with 14 bases left between them. The CDR3 sequence: CASSLTSGGDTQYF. As DNA, the CDR3 is TGTGCCAGCAGCCTCACCTCCGGAGGAGATACGCAGTATTTT.

This clone was counted only a few times. The rearrangement uses TRBV5-4 and TRBJ2-1, with D uncertain. V dropped 0 bases and J dropped 3 bases, with 7 bases sitting between them. CDR1 and CDR2 (germline): SGHNT, YYREEE (reference sequence). This CDR3 is built from 14 residues. CDR3 protein: CASSLAVHYNEQFF. CDR3 nucleotides: TGTGCCAGCAGCTTGGCCGTTCACTACAATGAGCAGTTCTTC.

This clone was recorded a few times. This sequence joins TRBV10-3 and TRBJ2-4, with 8 positions matching TRBD1. V lost 8 bases, J lost 6 bases, and 3 bases stayed unmatched. The CDR3 sequence is 12 residues long. Germline lookup yields CDR1 ENHRY and CDR2 SYGVKD. DNA of the CDR3: TGTGCCATCTCTACAGGGGGAAACATTCAGTACTTC. This codes for CAISTGGNIQYF.

This chain uses TRBV4-1 with TRBJ1-6, with D tentatively TRBD1 (5 bases). CDR1 and CDR2 (germline): MGHRA, YSYEKL. Trimming took off 1 base at V and 9 bases at J, with 10 bases between the two ends. The CDR3 is 14 residues long. The CDR3 sequence: CASSQVRDSSPLHF. The CDR3 DNA sequence: TGCGCCAGCAGCCAAGTCAGGGATTCTTCACCCCTCCACTTT.

The chain employs TRBV7-9 and TRBJ1-4, with unresolved D. The germline CDR1 and CDR2 sequences are SEHNR and FQNEAQ (reference sequence). V was pared by 4 bases and J by 9 bases, with 15 bases between. This CDR3 has 14 residues. CDR3 amino acids: CASSYNGLAQKLFF. CDR3 DNA sequence: TGTGCCAGCAGCTATAACGGACTGGCACAAAAACTGTTTTTT.

This chain joins TRBV6-1 and TRBJ2-7; 12 bases align to TRBD2. The CDR3 spans 16 residues. Germline V CDR1 and CDR2: MNHNS, SASEGT. V lost 0 bases to trimming and J lost 2 bases; unmatched junction nucleotides: 2. The CDR3 loop is CASSEAWTSGTYEQYF. In DNA, the CDR3 is TGTGCCAGCAGTGAAGCGTGGACTAGCGGGACCTACGAGCAGTACTTC.

The genes are TRBV27 and TRBJ1-2; 8 nucleotides align to TRBD1. CDR1 MNHEY and CDR2 SMNVEV come from the germline V gene (reference sequence). The CDR3 runs 11 residues. Losses at the gene ends were 6 bases for V and 8 bases for J; bases not matched to a gene: 2. CDR3 DNA sequence: TGTGCCAGCAGGACAGGGGACGGCTACACCTTC. It codes for CASRTGDGYTF.

The chain has TRBV5-4 and TRBJ1-5; TRBD1 matches at 8 bases. Trimming cost V 0 bases and J 1 base; bases outside gene matches: 3. The V gene's germline CDR1 is SGHNT and CDR2 YYREEE (reference sequence). This CDR3 region has 16 residues. CDR3 residues: CASSLAGGGSNQPQHF. Written as DNA, the CDR3 is TGTGCCAGCAGCTTGGCAGGGGGCGGGAGCAATCAGCCCCAGCATTTT.

This clone has just one count. The chain combines TRBV5-6 with TRBJ1-4; possible D gene TRBD1, 6 bases. In germline, CDR1 is SGHDT, CDR2 YYEEEE. This CDR3 has 15 amino acids. V was shortened by 3 bases and J by 4 bases, with 13 bases between the two germline ends. The CDR3: CASSSGQTHNEKLFF. The CDR3 region has the DNA TGTGCCAGCAGCTCCGGACAGACCCATAATGAAAAACTGTTTTTT.

About this clone itself: A much more abundant neighbour one base away suggests this may be a read error. The chain carries TRBV6-6 and TRBJ2-6, with 7 bases aligning to TRBD1. The CDR3 is made up of 15 amino acids. The J segment lost 2 bases and the V segment lost 5 bases, leaving 3 bases of the junction unmatched. The V gene's germline CDR1 is MNHNY and CDR2 SVGAGI (reference sequence). Here the CDR3 DNA reads TGTGCCAGCAGTCCACAGGGGACTGGGGCCAACGTCCTGACTTTC. Translated: CASSPQGTGANVLTF.

This clone was picked up a small number of times. The gene calls are TRBV30 and TRBJ2-2, with TRBD1 matching over 8 bases. The CDR3 is 16 residues long. The V and J ends lost 1 base and 2 bases, in that order; junction bases with no gene match: 6. Germline CDR1 reads GTSNPN; CDR2 reads SVGIG (reference sequence). The chain's CDR3 is CAWSGGQGGNTGELFF. CDR3 DNA: TGTGCCTGGAGTGGAGGACAGGGCGGAAACACCGGGGAGCTGTTTTTT.

The V gene is TRBV18, the J gene TRBJ1-1; possible D gene TRBD1, 6 bases. Germline loops: CDR1 KGHSH, CDR2 LQKENI. The V and J ends lost 5 bases and 1 base respectively, with 14 bases between them. The CDR3 consists of 15 residues. The CDR3: CASSTTADRNTEAFF. CDR3 DNA sequence: TGTGCCAGCTCAACCACCGCGGACAGGAACACTGAAGCTTTCTTT.

This rearrangement joins TRBV30 to TRBJ1-5, with D perhaps matching TRBD1 (5 bases). The V end was cut by 1 base, the J end by 3 bases, with 13 bases between. The CDR3 length is 15 residues. Germline V lookup: CDR1 GTSNPN, CDR2 SVGIG (reference sequence). DNA of the CDR3: TGTGCCTGGAGTGCCTTGTGGGGCCCCAATCAGCCCCAGCATTTT. This sequence encodes CAWSALWGPNQPQHF.

This clone is judged medium-sized (0.01 to 0.1%). The rearrangement joins TRBV4-2 to TRBJ2-5; 8 nucleotides agree with TRBD2. The CDR3 contains 16 residues. V lost 4 bases to trimming and J lost 5 bases; unmatched junction nucleotides: 12. Germline V gives CDR1 LGHNA, CDR2 YNFKEQ. The CDR3, as DNA: TGTGCCAGCAGCCTCGAGCCGACTAGCGCCGGGGAGACCCAGTACTTC. It yields the protein CASSLEPTSAGETQYF.

The CDR3 sequence: CASSPWDGSWEQYF. DNA for the CDR3: TGTGCCAGCTCACCTTGGGACGGATCTTGGGAGCAGTACTTC. The chain uses TRBV18 and TRBJ2-7; the D gene could be TRBD1 or TRBD2 (5 bases each). Germline values: CDR1 KGHSH, CDR2 LQKENI. The CDR3 contains 14 residues. Trimming pared 3 bases from V and 7 bases from J, leaving 16 bases between.

The V gene is TRBV5-1, the J gene TRBJ2-7; D is perhaps TRBD1 (5 bases). CDR1 SGHRS and CDR2 YFSETQ come from the germline V gene. There are 12 residues in the CDR3. V was trimmed by 2 bases and J by 5 bases, leaving 8 bases between them. The CDR3 here is CASSFKGNEQYF. CDR3 sequence (DNA): TGCGCCAGCAGCTTTAAGGGGAACGAGCAGTACTTC.

The J gene is TRBJ1-5, the V gene TRBV2, with D possibly being TRBD1 (6 bases). With 1 base removed from V and 5 bases from J, the gap between germline ends came to 9 bases. From germline, CDR1 is SNHLY and CDR2 FYNNEI. The CDR3 runs to 14 residues. The CDR3 sequence is CASSEEGGDQPQHF. As DNA, the CDR3 is TGTGCCAGCAGTGAAGAAGGGGGTGATCAGCCCCAGCATTTT. The full variable domain, with the rest looked up from reference TRBV2 and TRBJ1-5, is EPEVTQTPSHQVTQMGQEVILRCVPISNHLYFYWYRQILGQKVEFLVSFYNNEISEKSEIFDDQFSVERPDGSNFTLKIRSTKLEDSAMYFCASSEEGGDQPQHFGDGTRLSIL.

This clone appeared a few times. The V call is TRBV19, the J call TRBJ2-7; D not certain. Trimming removed 2 bases from V and 6 bases from J, with 14 bases in between. The germline V gene has CDR1 LNHDA and CDR2 SQIVND (reference sequence). The CDR3 totals 14 residues. CDR3 loop: CASSISLMGGEQYF. The CDR3 DNA reads TGTGCCAGTAGTATATCCCTTATGGGCGGCGAGCAGTACTTC.

This clone was seen only a few times. The chain carries TRBV27 and TRBJ2-7, with D perhaps matching TRBD2 (7 bases). The V gene's germline CDR1 is MNHEY and CDR2 SMNVEV (reference sequence). The CDR3 has 15 residues. The ends were cut back, 7 bases at V and 4 bases at J, with 20 bases in the middle. The CDR3, as DNA: TGTGCCAGCACCCTTAAGGGGGAGGGCCTTTACGAGCAGTACTTC. This translates into CASTLKGEGLYEQYF.

Notes on this clone: Other DNA sequences in this specimen translate into the identical CDR3. The chain couples TRBV5-6 to TRBJ1-5; no firm D call. V was shortened by 0 bases and J by 4 bases, with 8 bases between the two germline ends. The CDR3 covers 14 residues. Looked up from germline, CDR1 is SGHDT and CDR2 is YYEEEE. In DNA form, the CDR3 reads TGTGCCAGCAGCTTGGGTCAGTCGAATCAGCCCCAGCATTTT. Residues: CASSLGQSNQPQHF.

The chain uses TRBV27 and TRBJ2-7, with D possibly TRBD1 on 6 matching bases. The CDR3 extends over 15 amino acids. Deletions cut 4 bases from V and 0 bases from J, with 13 bases between. Germline lookup yields CDR1 MNHEY and CDR2 SMNVEV (reference sequence). This CDR3 is CASSSDSPISYEQYF. The CDR3 nucleotides read TGTGCCAGCAGTTCGGACAGCCCAATCTCCTACGAGCAGTACTTC.